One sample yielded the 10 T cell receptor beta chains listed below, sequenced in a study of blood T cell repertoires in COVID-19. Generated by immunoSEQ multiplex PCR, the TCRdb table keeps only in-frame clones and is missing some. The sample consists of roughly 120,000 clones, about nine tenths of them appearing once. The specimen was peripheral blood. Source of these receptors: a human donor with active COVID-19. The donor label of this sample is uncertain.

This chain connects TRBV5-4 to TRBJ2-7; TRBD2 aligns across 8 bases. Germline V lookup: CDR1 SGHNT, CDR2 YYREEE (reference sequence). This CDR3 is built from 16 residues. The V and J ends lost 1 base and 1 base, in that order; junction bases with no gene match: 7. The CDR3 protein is CASSLKGGGLSYEQYF. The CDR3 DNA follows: TGTGCCAGCAGCTTGAAGGGCGGGGGGCTTTCCTACGAGCAGTACTTC.

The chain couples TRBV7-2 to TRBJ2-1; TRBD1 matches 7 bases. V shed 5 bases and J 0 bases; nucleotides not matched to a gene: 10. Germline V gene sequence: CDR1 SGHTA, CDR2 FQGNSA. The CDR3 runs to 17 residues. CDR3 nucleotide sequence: TGTGCCAGCAGCCCCAAAGACAGGGAGAGCTCCTACAATGAGCAGTTCTTC. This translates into CASSPKDRESSYNEQFF.

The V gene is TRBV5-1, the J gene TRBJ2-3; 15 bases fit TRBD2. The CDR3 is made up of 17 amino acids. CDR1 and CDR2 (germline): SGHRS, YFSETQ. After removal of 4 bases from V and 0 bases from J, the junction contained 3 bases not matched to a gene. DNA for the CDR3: TGCGCCAGCAGCCCGGGACTAGCGGGGGGAAGCACAGATACGCAGTATTTT. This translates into CASSPGLAGGSTDTQYF.

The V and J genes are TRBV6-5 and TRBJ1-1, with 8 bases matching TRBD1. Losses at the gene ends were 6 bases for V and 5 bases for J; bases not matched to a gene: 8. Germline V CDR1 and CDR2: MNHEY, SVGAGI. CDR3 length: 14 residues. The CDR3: CASRYHGQGTEAFF. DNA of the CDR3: TGTGCCAGCAGGTACCACGGACAGGGTACTGAAGCTTTCTTT.

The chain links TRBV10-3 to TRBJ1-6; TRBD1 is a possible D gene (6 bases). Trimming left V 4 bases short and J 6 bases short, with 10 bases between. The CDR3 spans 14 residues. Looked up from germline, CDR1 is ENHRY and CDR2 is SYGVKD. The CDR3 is CAISGGQLNSPLHF. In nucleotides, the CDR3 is TGTGCCATCAGTGGTGGACAGCTTAATTCACCCCTCCACTTT.

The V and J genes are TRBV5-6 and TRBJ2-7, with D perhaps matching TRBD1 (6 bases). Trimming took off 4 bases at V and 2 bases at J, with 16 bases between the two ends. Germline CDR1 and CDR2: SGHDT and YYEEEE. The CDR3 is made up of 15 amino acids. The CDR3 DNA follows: TGTGCCAGCAGCCTAACAGGGTCCCCAACCTACGAGCAGTACTTC. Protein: CASSLTGSPTYEQYF.

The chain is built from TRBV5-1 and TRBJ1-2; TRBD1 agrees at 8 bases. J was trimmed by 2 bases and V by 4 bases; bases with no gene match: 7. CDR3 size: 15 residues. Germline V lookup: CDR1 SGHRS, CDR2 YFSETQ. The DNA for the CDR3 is TGCGCCAGCAGCCCTAGGACAGGGCAGAACTATGGCTACACCTTC. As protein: CASSPRTGQNYGYTF.

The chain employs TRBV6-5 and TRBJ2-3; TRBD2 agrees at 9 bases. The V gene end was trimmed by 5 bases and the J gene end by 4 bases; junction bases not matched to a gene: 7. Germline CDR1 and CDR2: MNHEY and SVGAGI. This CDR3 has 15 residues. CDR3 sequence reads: CASSRRRGGSDTQYF. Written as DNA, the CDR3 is TGTGCCAGCAGTAGGAGGCGGGGGGGTTCAGATACGCAGTATTTT.

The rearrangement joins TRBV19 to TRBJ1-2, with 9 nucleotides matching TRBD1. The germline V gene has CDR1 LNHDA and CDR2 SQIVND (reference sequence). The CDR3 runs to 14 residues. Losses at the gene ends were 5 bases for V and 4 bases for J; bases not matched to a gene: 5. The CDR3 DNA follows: TGTGCCAGTAGTTCGGGACAGGGCACCTATGGCTACACCTTC. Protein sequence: CASSSGQGTYGYTF.

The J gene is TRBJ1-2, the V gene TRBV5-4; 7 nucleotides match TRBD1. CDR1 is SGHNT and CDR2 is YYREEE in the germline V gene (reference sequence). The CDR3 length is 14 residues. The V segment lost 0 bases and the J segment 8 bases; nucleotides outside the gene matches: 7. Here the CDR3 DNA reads TGTGCCAGCAGCTTGGCGGGAGAAGGGGGCGGCTACACCTTC. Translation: CASSLAGEGGGYTF.